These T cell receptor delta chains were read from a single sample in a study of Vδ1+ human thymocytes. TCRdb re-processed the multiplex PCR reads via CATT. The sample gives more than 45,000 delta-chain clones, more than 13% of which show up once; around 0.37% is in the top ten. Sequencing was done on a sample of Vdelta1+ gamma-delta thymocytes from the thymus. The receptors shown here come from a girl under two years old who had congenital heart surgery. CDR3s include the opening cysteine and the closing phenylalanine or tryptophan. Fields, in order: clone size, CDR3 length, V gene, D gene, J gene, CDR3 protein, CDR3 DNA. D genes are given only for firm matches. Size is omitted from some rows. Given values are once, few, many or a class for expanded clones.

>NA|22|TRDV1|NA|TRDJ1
CALGTKTLSSCYGEVLADKLIF
TGTGCTCTTGGGACCAAAACCCTATCTTCGTGCTACGGGGAGGTTCTCGCCGATAAACTCATCTTT
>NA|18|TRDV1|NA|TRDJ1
CALGETPRDPTYTDKLIF
TGTGCTCTTGGGGAAACCCCCCGGGACCCTACGTACACCGATAAACTCATCTTT
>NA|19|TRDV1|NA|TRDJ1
CALGALPFPLLEGFDKLIF
TGTGCTCTTGGGGCCTTACCCTTTCCTCTGCTGGAGGGTTTCGATAAACTCATCTTT
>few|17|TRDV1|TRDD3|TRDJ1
CALGSLRDTLRTDKLIF
TGTGCTCTTGGAAGTTTGAGGGATACCTTGCGGACCGATAAACTCATCTTT
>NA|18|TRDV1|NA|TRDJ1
CALGELRTGGWTTDKLIF
TGTGCTCTTGGGGAACTAAGGACCGGGGGCTGGACCACCGATAAACTCATCTTT
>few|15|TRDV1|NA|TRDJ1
CALGELSHRTDKLIF
TGTGCTCTTGGGGAACTATCGCATCGGACCGATAAACTCATCTTT
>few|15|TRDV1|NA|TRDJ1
CALGELDYTTDKLIF
TGTGCTCTTGGGGAACTAGATTATACTACCGATAAACTCATCTTT
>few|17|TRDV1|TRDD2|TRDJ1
CALSNTSYVRDRDKLIF
TGTGCTCTATCTAATACTTCCTACGTGAGGGATCGCGATAAACTCATCTTT
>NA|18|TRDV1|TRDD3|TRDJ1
CALGTGRYWGIPTDKLIF
TGTGCTCTTGGGACGGGACGGTACTGGGGGATACCCACCGATAAACTCATCTTT
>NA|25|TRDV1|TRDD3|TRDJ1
CALGERTPGPLLYPVLGDTSDKLIF
TGTGCTCTTGGGGAACGGACTCCCGGCCCCCTTCTCTACCCAGTACTGGGGGATACAAGCGATAAACTCATCTTT
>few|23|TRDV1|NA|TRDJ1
CALGLPTSYGYWGPPSYTDKLIF
TGTGCTCTTGGGCTACCGACTTCCTATGGGTACTGGGGGCCCCCGTCGTACACCGATAAACTCATCTTT
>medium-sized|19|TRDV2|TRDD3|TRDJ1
CACVAGGLTTGGYAAKLIF
TGTGCCTGTGTGGCTGGTGGTCTGACTACTGGGGGATACGCTGCTAAACTCATCTTT
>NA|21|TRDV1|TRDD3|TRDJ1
CALGELSSPPTGGYHTDKLIF
TGTGCTCTTGGGGAACTTTCCTCCCCGCCTACTGGGGGATACCACACCGATAAACTCATCTTT
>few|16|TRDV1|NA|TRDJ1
CALGERHFLYTDKLIF
TGTGCTCTTGGGGAACGCCACTTTCTGTACACCGATAAACTCATCTTT
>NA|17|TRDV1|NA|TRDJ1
CALGEHTGRSLSDKLIF
TGTGCTCTTGGGGAACATACTGGGAGATCCTTATCCGATAAACTCATCTTT
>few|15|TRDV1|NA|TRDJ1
CALGEYFLGTDKLIF
TGTGCTCTTGGGGAGTACTTCCTCGGAACCGATAAACTCATCTTT
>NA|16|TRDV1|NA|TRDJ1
CALGDPSLPYTDKLIF
TGTGCTCTTGGGGATCCTTCTCTCCCGTACACCGATAAACTCATCTTT